This record concerns one T cell receptor beta chain sequence. The record originates from a study of blood T cell repertoires in COVID-19. Study overall: Whether acute or convalescent, the COVID-19 samples came from the United States, Italy and Spain.

V dropped 0 bases and J dropped 7 bases, with 10 bases sitting between them. Per the germline V gene, CDR1 is SGDLS and CDR2 is YYNGEE. CDR3 length equals 13 residues. In the authors' workflow: It was from reference gene primer amplification that nucleated cell counts were estimated. Repertoires were generated with immunoSEQ multiplex PCR, while TCRdb's copy carries only in-frame clones and drops some. V and J calls plus clone size are reproduced from that table; the DNA served to infer D and trimming. Found here are around 140,000 clones, roughly 90% of them singletons; the top ten hold 1.5% to 2%. The genes are TRBV9 and TRBJ2-5, with a possible D match to TRBD2 (5 bases). The clonotype originates from a man between 65 and 85 years old with acute or convalescent COVID-19. Sequencing was done on a sample of peripheral blood. In nucleotides, the CDR3 is TGTGCCAGCAGCGTAGACTACGAGGGGACCCAGTACTTC. Protein product: CASSVDYEGTQYF.